These 10 T cell receptor beta chains came from one sample sequenced in a study of T cell responses to AZD1222 COVID-19 vaccine. Sequencing was performed with immunoSEQ multiplex PCR; in TCRdb, only in-frame clones are kept and a portion is missing. This table holds about 81,000 clones, around nine tenths found once. This sample comprised peripheral blood, obtained 28 days after the second AZD1222 dose. These receptors were taken from an adult who received the AZD1222 COVID-19 vaccine.

The J gene is TRBJ2-3, the V gene TRBV18; perhaps TRBD2 as D (6 bases). Germline V gene lookup returns CDR1 KGHSH and CDR2 LQKENI. CDR3 length: 14 amino acids. Trimming removed 0 bases from V and 3 bases from J, with 7 bases in between. CDR3 coding DNA: TGTGCCAGCTCACCACCTGGGGGGACAGATACGCAGTATTTT. This codes for CASSPPGGTDTQYF. The variable domain in full, with the rest retrieved from reference TRBV18 and TRBJ2-3, is NAGVMQNPRHLVRRRGQEARLRCSPMKGHSHVYWYRQLPEEGLKFMVYLQKENIIDESGMPKERFSAEFPKEGPSILRIQQVVRGDSAAYFCASSPPGGTDTQYFGPGTRLTVL.

The rearrangement joins TRBV4-2 to TRBJ2-7; D gene ambiguous. Trimming cost V 2 bases and J 0 bases, with 5 bases left between them. Germline CDR1 reads LGHNA; CDR2 reads YNFKEQ. This CDR3 has 13 amino acids. The CDR3 here is CASSQTNSYEQYF. The CDR3 DNA reads TGTGCCAGCAGCCAAACCAACTCCTACGAGCAGTACTTC.

V usage is TRBV5-4 and J usage is TRBJ2-7, with D possibly TRBD1 on 6 matching bases. The V and J ends lost 0 bases and 4 bases respectively, with 14 bases between them. Looked up from germline, CDR1 is SGHNT and CDR2 is YYREEE (reference sequence). The CDR3 is 15 residues long. The CDR3 here is CASSLGQGLGYEQYF. The CDR3 DNA is TGTGCCAGCAGCTTGGGCCAGGGGCTGGGATACGAGCAGTACTTC.

The genes are TRBV3-1 (or the pseudogene TRBV3-2) and TRBJ1-3, with 8 bases matching TRBD1. V lost 6 bases, J lost 4 bases, and 5 bases stayed unmatched. This CDR3 has 14 residues. Germline V gives CDR1 LGHDT, CDR2 YNNKEL (reference sequence). This chain's CDR3 is CASSRTGMGNTIYF. CDR3 bases: TGTGCCAGCAGTCGGACAGGGATGGGAAACACCATATATTTT.

The chain employs TRBV6-6 and TRBJ1-6; perhaps TRBD1 as D (5 bases). Germline CDR1 is MNHNY and CDR2 is SVGAGI (reference sequence). The CDR3 is 14 amino acids. Trimming shortened V by 5 bases and J by 6 bases, and 11 bases separated the two germline ends. The CDR3 region is CASSQGLLNSPLHF. DNA for the CDR3: TGTGCCAGCAGTCAGGGACTCCTTAATTCACCCCTCCACTTT.

This sequence joins TRBV19 and TRBJ1-4, with D perhaps TRBD1 (5 bases). With 1 base removed from V and 8 bases from J, the gap between germline ends came to 14 bases. CDR1 is LNHDA and CDR2 is SQIVND in the germline V gene (reference sequence). The length of the CDR3 is 15 residues. The CDR3 sequence: CASSIVGTPQEKLFF. CDR3 DNA: TGTGCCAGTAGTATAGTTGGGACCCCGCAGGAAAAACTGTTTTTT.

In its sample, this clone was seen once. V gene TRBV5-1 combines with J gene TRBJ2-1; D not certain. This CDR3 comprises 15 residues. The germline CDR1 and CDR2 sequences are SGHRS and YFSETQ. With 3 bases removed from V and 4 bases from J, the gap between germline ends came to 14 bases. CDR3 region: CASSSTSDGYNEQFF. CDR3 in DNA: TGCGCCAGCAGCTCCACATCGGACGGATACAATGAGCAGTTCTTC.

The chain uses TRBV7-3 and TRBJ1-2; TRBD1 is a possible D gene (6 bases). V lost 1 base and J 3 bases, leaving 9 bases between the germline ends. The germline V gene has CDR1 SGHTA and CDR2 FQGTGA. This CDR3 spans 14 amino acids. The DNA of the CDR3 is TGTGCCAGCAGCTTAAGGTCAGGGGACTATGGCTACACCTTC. Translation gives CASSLRSGDYGYTF.

The chain is built from TRBV6-1 and TRBJ1-6, with D maybe TRBD1 (5 bases). Germline values: CDR1 MNHNS, CDR2 SASEGT. The CDR3 has 17 residues. V was shortened by 1 base and J by 8 bases, with 18 bases between the two germline ends. CDR3 sequence reads: CASSEGAGGRTDSPLHF. As DNA, the CDR3 is TGTGCCAGCAGTGAAGGCGCTGGGGGACGTACGGATTCACCCCTCCACTTT.

The V and J genes are TRBV7-9 and TRBJ1-2, with TRBD1 identical over 8 bases. The CDR3 runs 14 residues. V trimming: 5 bases; J trimming: 7 bases; junction bases outside the gene matches: 9. The germline CDR1 and CDR2 sequences are SEHNR and FQNEAQ (reference sequence). The CDR3 region has the DNA TGTGCCAGCAGCCCGATTATGGACAGGGCTGGCTACACCTTC. Amino acid sequence: CASSPIMDRAGYTF.